This TCR beta chain was captured by sequencing in a study of HIV-infected patients and healthy controls. The table lists this clonotype with many counts. TCRdb called the 5' RACE reads again in MiXCR, with one record for every CDR3 protein. In the table there are under 20,000 distinct CDR3 sequences, about a sixth of which are singletons. This CDR3 contains 14 residues. V was clipped by 6 bases and J by 7 bases, with 18 bases between them. Per the germline V gene, CDR1 is DFQATT and CDR2 is SNEGSKA (reference sequence). The chain carries TRBV20-1 and TRBJ1-4, with D possibly matching TRBD1 (6 bases). This TCR was recovered from a human donor in good health. Sequences were obtained from CD8+ T cells from blood. Here the CDR3 DNA reads TGCAGTGCACCCCGGACAGATTATACTGAAAAACTGTTTTTT. Encoded protein: CSAPRTDYTEKLFF.